Following are 15 T cell receptor beta chains from one sample sequenced in a study of cytomegalovirus exposure and HLA in healthy donors. PCR was performed using 60 Vbeta and 13 Jbeta primers. This table comes from immunoSEQ multiplex PCR, and its TCRdb copy is limited to in-frame clones, with some not included. The sample lists some 150,000 clones; roughly 88% were seen once. Sequenced input: PBMCs. These TCRs come from a young woman in good health and CMV-seronegative.

Only a few counts were recorded for this clone. CDR3 DNA sequence: TGTGCCAGCAGCTTACGGGGACAGGCCTACGAGCAGTACTTC. Translating gives CASSLRGQAYEQYF. The chain carries TRBV7-8 and TRBJ2-7, with 8 positions matching TRBD1. This CDR3 has 14 residues. Germline CDR1 is SGHVS and CDR2 is FQNEAQ. With V trimmed by 2 bases and J by 2 bases, 2 bases remained unmatched.

This sequence joins TRBV6-5 and TRBJ2-3; D ambiguous. The CDR3 consists of 15 residues. Trimming stripped 0 bases from V and 4 bases from J, with 11 bases between. Looked up from germline, CDR1 is MNHEY and CDR2 is SVGAGI. CDR3 in amino acids: CASSYSSPGADTQYF. The CDR3 DNA sequence: TGTGCCAGCAGTTACTCGTCCCCCGGAGCAGATACGCAGTATTTT.

V usage is TRBV19 and J usage is TRBJ2-7; the D is unclear. The CDR3 spans 14 residues. Germline-derived CDR1 and CDR2 are LNHDA and SQIVND (reference sequence). V lost 0 bases to trimming and J lost 0 bases, with 6 bases between them. The CDR3 loop is CASSIDRHSYEQYF. Written as DNA, the CDR3 is TGTGCCAGTAGTATAGACAGGCACTCCTACGAGCAGTACTTC.

The chain combines TRBV4-1 with TRBJ2-1; 10 bases agree with TRBD1. Germline V gives CDR1 MGHRA, CDR2 YSYEKL. The CDR3 is made up of 13 amino acids. The J segment lost 7 bases and the V segment lost 7 bases, leaving 4 bases of the junction unmatched. In nucleotides, the CDR3 is TGCGCCAGCAAGAGGACAGGGGGGAATGAGCAGTTCTTC. This translates into CASKRTGGNEQFF.

This sequence joins TRBV9 and TRBJ1-6, with D maybe TRBD1 (5 bases). The CDR3 loop spans 15 amino acids. Trimming pared 3 bases from V and 7 bases from J, leaving 14 bases between. Germline lookup yields CDR1 SGDLS and CDR2 YYNGEE. The CDR3 here is CASSEERGLNSPLHF. Written as DNA, the CDR3 is TGTGCCAGCAGCGAAGAGCGGGGCCTCAATTCACCCCTCCACTTT.

The V call is TRBV29-1, the J call TRBJ1-3, with TRBD1 identical over 7 bases. The germline V gene has CDR1 SQVTM and CDR2 ANQGSEA. CDR3 length: 13 residues. V trimming: 6 bases; J trimming: 3 bases; junction bases outside the gene matches: 5. CDR3 region: CSVAGDSGNTIYF. CDR3 nucleotide sequence: TGCAGCGTCGCCGGGGACAGTGGAAACACCATATATTTT.

This clone has only a few counts. V and J are TRBV19 and TRBJ2-6, with no clear D. Germline CDR1 is LNHDA and CDR2 is SQIVND (reference sequence). The CDR3 is 15 amino acids. Trimming cost V 5 bases and J 0 bases, with 8 bases left between them. The CDR3 loop is CASSPPGSGANVLTF. Here the CDR3 DNA reads TGTGCCAGTAGTCCCCCAGGCTCTGGGGCCAACGTCCTGACTTTC.

The chain combines TRBV28 with TRBJ1-2, with a weak D call TRBD1 (5 bases). Looked up from germline, CDR1 is MDHEN and CDR2 is SYDVKM. The CDR3 consists of 14 residues. Trimming removed 3 bases from V and 7 bases from J, with 15 bases in between. The CDR3 loop is CASSFRGVHGGYTF. The DNA of the CDR3 is TGTGCCAGCAGTTTTCGGGGGGTCCATGGTGGCTACACCTTC.

The chain uses TRBV6-5 and TRBJ2-7; D uncertain. V dropped 0 bases and J dropped 2 bases, with 5 bases sitting between them. Germline-derived CDR1 and CDR2 are MNHEY and SVGAGI. The CDR3 is made up of 13 amino acids. CDR3: CASSYSGAYEQYF. In DNA, the CDR3 is TGTGCCAGCAGTTACTCTGGAGCCTACGAGCAGTACTTC.

The V gene is TRBV29-1, the J gene TRBJ1-5; TRBD1 matches at 7 bases. The CDR3 runs to 12 residues. V shed 6 bases and J 3 bases; nucleotides not matched to a gene: 2. Germline assignment: CDR1 SQVTM and CDR2 ANQGSEA. The CDR3, as DNA: TGCAGCGTAGGACAGGTCAATCAGCCCCAGCATTTT. Its protein is CSVGQVNQPQHF.

Many counts were recorded for this clone. The chain joins TRBV10-3 to TRBJ1-3; weak D call: TRBD1 (5 bases). There are 15 residues in the CDR3. CDR1 is ENHRY, CDR2 SYGVKD, per germline. V lost 3 bases and J 0 bases, leaving 9 bases between the germline ends. The CDR3 region has the DNA TGTGCCATCAGTGATGGACAACTCTCTGGAAACACCATATATTTT. Its protein is CAISDGQLSGNTIYF.

The rearrangement links TRBV19 to TRBJ1-2, with 11 bases matching TRBD1. CDR3 length equals 15 residues. Germline lookup yields CDR1 LNHDA and CDR2 SQIVND (reference sequence). Unmatched junction bases numbered 6, after V lost 6 bases and J lost 3 bases. The CDR3 reads CASSIRGQGDYGYTF. The CDR3 region has the DNA TGTGCCAGTAGCATCAGGGGACAGGGGGACTATGGCTACACCTTC.

This rearrangement joins TRBV18 to TRBJ1-3; D is unresolved. Between the trimmed V and J ends, which lost 3 bases and 2 bases, there was a span of 14 bases. This CDR3 has 16 residues. Germline V gene lookup returns CDR1 KGHSH and CDR2 LQKENI. Written as DNA, the CDR3 is TGTGCCAGCTCACCCCTTGAGAGGTCCGCTGGAAACACCATATATTTT. It specifies CASSPLERSAGNTIYF.

This chain joins TRBV10-2 and TRBJ2-3; D perhaps matches TRBD1 (6 bases). V lost 6 bases, J lost 2 bases, and 12 bases lay in between. The length of the CDR3 is 14 residues. Per germline, CDR1 WSHSY and CDR2 SAAADI. CDR3 DNA: TGCGCCAGCAGGCTGAGGACAGACACAGATACGCAGTATTTT. This gives the protein CASRLRTDTDTQYF.

The V and J genes are TRBV6-5 and TRBJ2-6, with D hard to call. The V gene's germline CDR1 is MNHEY and CDR2 SVGAGI. Trimming cost V 8 bases and J 0 bases, with 8 bases left between them. The CDR3 consists of 14 residues. This CDR3 reads CASESGSGANVLTF. The CDR3 coding sequence is TGTGCCAGCGAGTCGGGCTCTGGGGCCAACGTCCTGACTTTC.